A selection of T cell receptor beta chains follows, all from one sample in a study of technical replicates of blood from a handful of donors. Measured with immunoSEQ multiplex PCR; TCRdb has only the in-frame clones, and not every one. Of about 79,000 clones listed, about 90% are singletons. Specimen: T cells isolated from PBMCs. The receptors stem from a human donor in good health. Some clones in this sample may be carry-over from other donors' samples. CDR3s include the opening cysteine and the closing phenylalanine or tryptophan. The order of the fields is V gene, CDR3 length, D gene, J gene, clone size, CDR3 protein, CDR3 DNA. The D gene is left open where the match is weak. A clone size is listed for some rows: how often the clone was seen (once, few, many), or a class if it is expanded.

v_call: TRBV28; cdr3_length: 14; d_call: .; j_call: TRBJ1-2; clone_size: .; cdr3_aa: CASSLQGRSYGYTF; cdr3_nt: TGTGCCAGCAGTTTACAGGGAAGGAGCTATGGCTACACCTTC
v_call: TRBV27; cdr3_length: 14; d_call: .; j_call: TRBJ2-2; clone_size: few; cdr3_aa: CASSSYRNTGELFF; cdr3_nt: TGTGCCAGCAGTTCCTACAGGAACACCGGGGAGCTGTTTTTT
v_call: TRBV4-3; cdr3_length: 17; d_call: TRBD2; j_call: TRBJ2-1; clone_size: .; cdr3_aa: CASSQDPGLAGPNEQFF; cdr3_nt: TGCGCCAGCAGCCAAGATCCCGGGCTAGCGGGACCGAATGAGCAGTTCTTC
v_call: TRBV6-4; cdr3_length: 16; d_call: TRBD1; j_call: TRBJ2-4; clone_size: .; cdr3_aa: CASSARQGAPPSIQYF; cdr3_nt: TGTGCCAGCAGTGCCCGACAGGGGGCGCCTCCCAGCATTCAGTACTTC
v_call: TRBV9; cdr3_length: 12; d_call: .; j_call: TRBJ1-3; clone_size: .; cdr3_aa: CASSVLGNTIYF; cdr3_nt: TGTGCCAGCAGCGTGCTAGGAAACACCATATATTTT
v_call: TRBV6-1; cdr3_length: 15; d_call: TRBD1; j_call: TRBJ1-1; clone_size: .; cdr3_aa: CASSETGVGITEAFF; cdr3_nt: TGTGCCAGCAGTGAAACAGGGGTGGGAATCACTGAAGCTTTCTTT
v_call: TRBV28; cdr3_length: 15; d_call: .; j_call: TRBJ1-5; clone_size: .; cdr3_aa: CASSFEGRGNQPQHF; cdr3_nt: TGTGCCAGCAGTTTCGAGGGGAGGGGGAATCAGCCCCAGCATTTT
v_call: TRBV11-2; cdr3_length: 17; d_call: TRBD1; j_call: TRBJ2-1; clone_size: .; cdr3_aa: CASSLKVSDRGHNEQFF; cdr3_nt: TGTGCCAGCAGCTTAAAAGTCTCGGACAGGGGCCACAATGAGCAGTTCTTC
v_call: TRBV5-8; cdr3_length: 13; d_call: .; j_call: TRBJ1-1; clone_size: few; cdr3_aa: CASSLDPGPEAFF; cdr3_nt: TGTGCCAGCAGTCTGGACCCAGGGCCTGAAGCTTTCTTT
v_call: TRBV4-1; cdr3_length: 17; d_call: .; j_call: TRBJ2-7; clone_size: .; cdr3_aa: CASSQDMAAGRGYEQYF; cdr3_nt: TGCGCCAGCAGCCAAGATATGGCGGCAGGCCGGGGGTACGAGCAGTACTTC